These 27 T cell receptor beta chains were sequenced from one sample in a study of T cell clusters in autoimmune cytopenias. Approximately 40,000 genome equivalents of blood DNA were amplified for TRB. Multiplex touch-down PCR amplified TRB using TRB-A and TRB-B pools in one tube. TCRdb reprocessed the multiplex PCR reads and stores each CDR3 protein as one record, lacking DNA. Found here are about 9,500 distinct CDR3 sequences; the top ten clones hold roughly a tenth. Sequencing was done on a sample of peripheral blood. These TCRs come from a human donor with an autoimmune cytopenia or autoimmune hepatitis (not recorded which).

This clonotype is called medium-sized (0.01 to 0.1%) based on its frequency. The J gene is TRBJ2-3, the V gene TRBV5-4; TCRdb designates TRBD1, a call that cannot be tested without DNA. This CDR3 is 16 amino acids long. Germline lookup yields CDR1 SGHNT and CDR2 YYREEE (reference sequence). CDR3: CASSLAGGQGLSTQYF.

The chain joins TRBV18 to TRBJ2-7; TCRdb designates TRBD1, a call that cannot be tested without DNA. Germline V gene data show CDR1 as KGHSH and CDR2 as LQKENI. The CDR3 runs to 12 residues. The CDR3 is CASSLNRDEQYF.

The rearrangement joins TRBV20-1 to TRBJ2-1; TCRdb names TRBD2, which stays unverified in the absence of DNA. The CDR3 extends over 13 amino acids. Germline V gives CDR1 DFQATT, CDR2 SNEGSKA (reference sequence). CDR3 sequence: CSANLLGGDEQFF.

This chain uses TRBV7-9 with TRBJ2-1. The CDR3 has 16 amino acids. Germline assignment: CDR1 SEHNR and CDR2 FQNEAQ (reference sequence). The CDR3 protein is CASSLAGRSSYNEQFF.

This clonotype is labeled medium-sized based on frequency. The J gene is TRBJ1-3, the V gene TRBV19; the TCRdb D gene call, TRBD1, has no DNA to confirm it. This CDR3 is built from 16 residues. CDR1 LNHDA and CDR2 SQIVND come from the germline V gene (reference sequence). The CDR3 sequence: CASSMGGLLSGNTIYF.

The V call is TRBV6-6, the J call TRBJ2-5; TCRdb calls TRBD1, which cannot be checked without DNA. CDR3 length: 15 amino acids. The germline V gene encodes CDR1 MNHNY and CDR2 SVGAGI (reference sequence). The CDR3 sequence: CASRGGTPVQETQYF.

This chain connects TRBV14 to TRBJ1-4; absent DNA, TCRdb's TRBD1 call cannot be checked. This CDR3 comprises 14 residues. Germline V gives CDR1 SGHDN, CDR2 FVKESK. This chain's CDR3 is CASSHEGVREKLFF.

This rearrangement joins TRBV7-9 to TRBJ2-1; TCRdb outputs TRBD1, but without DNA this stays unchecked. There are 15 residues in the CDR3. CDR1 and CDR2 (germline): SEHNR, FQNEAQ (reference sequence). The CDR3 is CASSLIGQGANEQFF. Together with reference TRBV7-9 and TRBJ2-1, the CDR3 gives the full variable domain: DTGVSQNPRHKITKRGQNVTFRCDPISEHNRLYWYRQTLGQGPEFLTYFQNEAQLEKSRLLSDRFSAERPKGSFSTLEIQRTEQGDSAMYLCASSLIGQGANEQFFGPGTRLTVL.

This clonotype registers medium-sized by frequency. The rearrangement joins TRBV29-1 to TRBJ2-1. CDR1 and CDR2 from the germline V gene are SQVTM and ANQGSEA. This CDR3 spans 13 amino acids. This CDR3 is CSVEDLQGGEQFF.

The chain uses TRBV27 and TRBJ2-7; TCRdb reports TRBD1, a call that lacks DNA to check it against. This CDR3 comprises 14 residues. Germline V gene lookup returns CDR1 MNHEY and CDR2 SMNVEV (reference sequence). The CDR3 reads CASSTRDSPYEQYF.

The CDR3 protein is CASSRGQGFNYGYTF. The rearrangement joins TRBV28 to TRBJ1-2; TCRdb gives TRBD1 as the D gene, but with no DNA this cannot be confirmed. The germline V gene encodes CDR1 MDHEN and CDR2 SYDVKM. The CDR3 is 15 residues long.

V is TRBV13 and J is TRBJ2-3; the TCRdb call, TRBD2, lacks DNA for checking. In germline, CDR1 is PRHDT, CDR2 FYEKMQ (reference sequence). The CDR3 is 17 amino acids. The CDR3: CASSSPRTSGGTDTQYF.

The chain couples TRBV5-6 to TRBJ1-2. Germline V gene lookup returns CDR1 SGHDT and CDR2 YYEEEE. This CDR3 spans 15 amino acids. CDR3 amino acids: CASSFSSGANYGYTF.

The rearrangement joins TRBV13 to TRBJ2-1; TCRdb calls TRBD1, which cannot be checked without DNA. Germline CDR1 PRHDT, CDR2 FYEKMQ (reference sequence). The CDR3 consists of 14 residues. CDR3 residues: CASSSDRVKGEQFF.

The V and J genes are TRBV2 and TRBJ1-1; TCRdb lists TRBD1, though no DNA is available to test this call. Germline lookup yields CDR1 SNHLY and CDR2 FYNNEI. The CDR3 spans 13 residues. This chain's CDR3 is CATQSETGIEAFF.

V usage is TRBV7-2 and J usage is TRBJ2-7; with no DNA, the TCRdb D assignment of TRBD1 cannot be verified. The germline gives CDR1 SGHTA, CDR2 FQGNSA. The CDR3 contains 14 residues. The CDR3 is CASSSGTASLRRYF.

By frequency, this clonotype is medium-sized. J is TRBJ2-1 and V is TRBV6-6; checking the TCRdb D call of TRBD1 is not possible without DNA. Germline-derived CDR1 and CDR2 are MNHNY and SVGAGI (reference sequence). This CDR3 is 14 amino acids long. The CDR3 reads CASSYHRGPNEQFF.

This clonotype ranks as medium-sized (0.01 to 0.1%) in terms of frequency. V and J are TRBV18 and TRBJ2-7; TCRdb's assignment of TRBD2 cannot be checked, as there is no DNA. CDR3 length: 16 amino acids. From germline, CDR1 is KGHSH and CDR2 LQKENI. The CDR3 loop reads CASSPTGLFGSYEQYF. Full variable domain (missing parts from reference TRBV18 and TRBJ2-7): NAGVMQNPRHLVRRRGQEARLRCSPMKGHSHVYWYRQLPEEGLKFMVYLQKENIIDESGMPKERFSAEFPKEGPSILRIQQVVRGDSAAYFCASSPTGLFGSYEQYFGPGTRLTVT.

By frequency, this clonotype registers medium-sized (0.01 to 0.1%). The J gene is TRBJ2-2, the V gene TRBV30; lacking DNA, the TRBD2 call made by TCRdb goes unchecked. The CDR3 sequence is 11 residues long. Germline assignment: CDR1 GTSNPN and CDR2 SVGIG (reference sequence). This CDR3 reads CAWSSPGELFF.

The chain uses TRBV20-1 and TRBJ2-1; as DNA is missing, the TRBD2 call by TCRdb cannot be tested. This CDR3 spans 15 amino acids. The germline CDR1 and CDR2 sequences are DFQATT and SNEGSKA (reference sequence). The CDR3 reads CSARDGSSGHNEQFF.

CDR3 in amino acids: CASSTGTVNSPLHF. This chain joins TRBV25-1 and TRBJ1-6; TCRdb calls TRBD1, which cannot be checked without DNA. CDR3 length: 14 residues. From germline, CDR1 is MGHDK and CDR2 SYGVNS.

V gene TRBV7-9 combines with J gene TRBJ1-2. CDR1 and CDR2 from the germline V gene are SEHNR and FQNEAQ (reference sequence). This CDR3 is built from 15 residues. CDR3 protein: CASSLNWVTNYGYTF.

The chain's CDR3 is CASSLRVGNIQYF. The chain joins TRBV6-5 to TRBJ2-4; TCRdb gives TRBD2 as the D gene, but with no DNA this cannot be confirmed. The CDR3 runs 13 residues. Per germline, CDR1 MNHEY and CDR2 SVGAGI.

V is TRBV20-1 and J is TRBJ2-5; the D gene TCRdb calls, TRBD2, cannot be checked with no DNA. Germline assignment: CDR1 DFQATT and CDR2 SNEGSKA (reference sequence). This CDR3 comprises 14 residues. CDR3 sequence: CSDRPSGGLETQYF.

The CDR3 loop reads CASSPQGPGNQPQHF. The gene calls are TRBV7-2 and TRBJ1-5; the TRBD1 assignment by TCRdb is unverifiable without DNA. The CDR3 has 15 amino acids. Per the germline V gene, CDR1 is SGHTA and CDR2 is FQGNSA.

The rearrangement joins TRBV10-3 to TRBJ1-1; TCRdb reports TRBD1, a call that lacks DNA to check it against. There are 14 residues in the CDR3. In germline, CDR1 is ENHRY, CDR2 SYGVKD. The CDR3 is CAITKDSKYPEAFF.

This clonotype counts as medium-sized by frequency. This chain uses TRBV29-1 with TRBJ1-2. The CDR3 is made up of 13 amino acids. The germline V gene has CDR1 SQVTM and CDR2 ANQGSEA. This chain's CDR3 is CSATASGDYGYTF.